This T cell receptor beta chain was observed in a study of cytomegalovirus exposure and HLA in healthy donors. Study conclusions and caveats: Overall, around 150 TCR beta chains were annotated as cytomegalovirus-associated. It was taken for granted in presence/absence analyses that sequencing depth across donors was roughly uniform.

V was trimmed by 2 bases and J by 5 bases, leaving 18 bases between them. This CDR3 has 15 residues. CDR1 is GTSNPN and CDR2 is SVGIG in the germline V gene (reference sequence). Concerning this clone itself: The antigen is not known.

Researchers ran the PCR with 60 Vbeta and 13 Jbeta primers. Libraries were prepared by immunoSEQ multiplex PCR; TCRdb keeps only in-frame clonotypes and omits some of them. The data contain about 160,000 clones, approximately 80% of them seen just once; the ten biggest clones take up 3.7%. This chain connects TRBV30 to TRBJ2-5, with D possibly being TRBD1 (6 bases). Sequenced sample: PBMCs. This receptor was identified in a man aged 25-40 years in good health and CMV-seropositive. The CDR3 spells CAWSFMPGVGETQYF. The CDR3, as DNA: TGTGCCTGGAGTTTTATGCCAGGGGTGGGTGAGACCCAGTACTTC.